The sequence of this T cell receptor (beta chain) was determined in a study of cytomegalovirus exposure and HLA in healthy donors. Findings of the study overall: Later analysis associated a missense DCLRE1C variant with TCR beta V- and J-gene trimming. The study recorded about 150 TCR beta chains that were cytomegalovirus-associated. An analysis was carried out at a later point. It showed that HLA-associated TCR beta chains were more clonally expanded than equally common non-associated chains.

As regards this clone: As yet, its antigen is unknown.

With 60 Vbeta and 13 Jbeta primers, the PCR was carried out. Measured with immunoSEQ multiplex PCR; TCRdb has only the in-frame clones, and not every one. The sample records over 150,000 clones, 80% to 90% being singletons. V gave up 5 bases and J gave up 7 bases, with 17 bases separating them. This CDR3 comprises 14 residues. The germline CDR1 and CDR2 sequences are LNHDA and SQIVND (reference sequence). There were likely unrecorded immune exposures, though donors were nominally healthy when sampled. The TCR sequence derives from a woman between 25 and 40 years old in good health and CMV-seropositive. This rearrangement joins TRBV19 to TRBJ1-2; perhaps TRBD1 as D (5 bases). Material: PBMCs. The DNA of the CDR3 is TGTGCCAGTAGTCCACGACAGCAAGACGGTGGCTACACCTTC. Amino acids: CASSPRQQDGGYTF. Looking up the rest from reference TRBV19 and TRBJ1-2 gives the full variable domain: DGGITQSPKYLFRKEGQNVTLSCEQNLNHDAMYWYRQDPGQGLRLIYYSQIVNDFQKGDIAEGYSVSREKKESFPLTVTSAQKNPTAFYLCASSPRQQDGGYTFGSGTRLTVV.